This T cell receptor beta chain came from a study of control samples from healthy donors and cancer patients. Only in-frame clones appear in the TCRdb table, and some are missing; sequencing was by immunoSEQ multiplex PCR. The sample has 150,000 or so clones, 80% to 95% seen once; the top ten hold more than 5%. With respect to this clone: Other DNA sequences in the sample encode the same CDR3.

Sequenced: blood. This TCR was sampled from a man between 18 and 29 years old in good health.

The DNA for the CDR3 is TGCGCCAGCAGCTTGGGGGGGAACTATGGCTACACCTTC. Amino acid sequence: CASSLGGNYGYTF. The genes are TRBV5-1 and TRBJ1-2, with D possibly TRBD1 on 5 matching bases. The CDR3 contains 13 residues. The V gene's germline CDR1 is SGHRS and CDR2 YFSETQ. Trimming shortened V by 0 bases and J by 2 bases, and 5 bases separated the two germline ends.